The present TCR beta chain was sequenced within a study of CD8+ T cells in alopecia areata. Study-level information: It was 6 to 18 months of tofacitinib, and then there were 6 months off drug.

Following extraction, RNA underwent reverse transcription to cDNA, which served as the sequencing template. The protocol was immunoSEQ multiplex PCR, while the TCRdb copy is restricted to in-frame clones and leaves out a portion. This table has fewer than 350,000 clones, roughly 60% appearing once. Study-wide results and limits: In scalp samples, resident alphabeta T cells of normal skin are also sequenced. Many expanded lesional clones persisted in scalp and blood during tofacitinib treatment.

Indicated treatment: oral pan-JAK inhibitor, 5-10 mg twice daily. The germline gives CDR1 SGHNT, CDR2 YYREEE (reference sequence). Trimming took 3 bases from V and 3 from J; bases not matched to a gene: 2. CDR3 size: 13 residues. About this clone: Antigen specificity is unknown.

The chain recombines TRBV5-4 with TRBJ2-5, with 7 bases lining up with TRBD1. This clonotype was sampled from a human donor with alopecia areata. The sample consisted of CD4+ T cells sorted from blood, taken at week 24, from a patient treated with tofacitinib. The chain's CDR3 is CASSSGTEETQYF. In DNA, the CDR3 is TGTGCCAGCAGCTCTGGGACAGAAGAGACCCAGTACTTC.